Following are 28 T cell receptor beta chains from one sample sequenced in a study of T-cell reconstitution after alpha-beta-depleted transplantation in children. A library of TCRbeta sequences, prepared with unique molecular identifiers, was generated. TCRdb processed the PCR reads anew with MiXCR; each CDR3 protein has one entry. The sample lists more than 200,000 distinct CDR3 sequences, 9.7% occurring once. The sequences come from PBMCs from the stem cell graft donor, collected from the stem cell graft. The receptor source for this set is a human donor who donated a stem cell graft to a child with SCID.

This clonotype was seen at least ten times. This rearrangement joins TRBV5-1 to TRBJ2-2, with 9 bases matching TRBD1. V gave up 0 bases and J gave up 3 bases; unmatched junction bases: 3. Germline lookup yields CDR1 SGHRS and CDR2 YFSETQ. This CDR3 region has 16 residues. CDR3 nucleotide sequence: TGCGCCAGCAGCTTGGTGCGGACAGGGGACACCGGGGAGCTGTTTTTT. It is translated as CASSLVRTGDTGELFF. Using reference TRBV5-1 and TRBJ2-2 for the parts outside the CDR3, the full variable domain is KAGVTQTPRYLIKTRGQQVTLSCSPISGHRSVSWYQQTPGQGLQFLFEYFSETQRNKGNFPGRFSGRQFSNSRSEMNVSTLELGDSALYLCASSLVRTGDTGELFFGEGSRLTVL.

The table lists this clonotype with a few counts. The chain recombines TRBV3-1 with TRBJ2-5, with 10 positions matching TRBD2. Germline trimming cut 4 bases from V and 5 bases from J; bases unmatched to any gene: 7. The CDR3 runs to 15 residues. The germline V gene has CDR1 LGHDT and CDR2 YNNKEL (reference sequence). The CDR3 DNA reads as TGTGCCAGCAGCCTAGCGGGGGGCGCCTTGGAGACCCAGTACTTC. Its protein is CASSLAGGALETQYF.

At least ten counts were recorded for this clonotype. The V gene is TRBV6-5, the J gene TRBJ2-3; TRBD2 matches 8 bases. After removal of 0 bases from V and 6 bases from J, the junction contained 11 bases not matched to a gene. This CDR3 has 17 residues. CDR1 is MNHEY, CDR2 SVGAGI, per germline. The CDR3 sequence is CASSYSIPGGNLDTQYF. The CDR3 bases are TGTGCCAGCAGTTACTCGATACCGGGGGGGAACCTGGATACGCAGTATTTT.

CDR3 loop: CASSLVGTGDDTEAFF. The CDR3 DNA reads as TGCGCCAGCAGCTTGGTCGGGACAGGGGACGACACTGAAGCTTTCTTT. The rearrangement joins TRBV5-1 to TRBJ1-1; 10 bases align to TRBD1. The J segment lost 3 bases and the V segment lost 0 bases, leaving 5 bases of the junction unmatched. The CDR3 totals 16 residues. Germline V gives CDR1 SGHRS, CDR2 YFSETQ.

Of note for this clonotype: A much larger clone differs by one base, so this may be a read error. This chain uses TRBV18 with TRBJ1-1, with a tentative D call TRBD1 (5 bases). The V gene lost 8 bases and the J gene lost 3 bases, with 13 bases spanning the gap. CDR3 length: 13 amino acids. Germline V gene sequence: CDR1 KGHSH, CDR2 LQKENI. In nucleotides, the CDR3 is TGTGCCAGCCCACTAGGGGCGGACACTGAAGCTTTCTTT. It codes for CASPLGADTEAFF.

This clonotype was detected ten times or more. The chain combines TRBV7-2 with TRBJ1-2; the match to TRBD1 covers 11 bases. Germline-derived CDR1 and CDR2 are SGHTA and FQGNSA. The CDR3 loop spans 14 amino acids. Unmatched junction bases numbered 5, after V lost 5 bases and J lost 6 bases. In nucleotides, the CDR3 is TGTGCCAGCAGCCTTCGGGACAGGGGGAATGGCTACACCTTC. It encodes CASSLRDRGNGYTF.

The CDR3 region has the DNA TGTGCCAGCAGCTTAGGGGGGGGGGGCACAGATACGCAGTATTTT. This gives the protein CASSLGGGGTDTQYF. The genes are TRBV7-2 and TRBJ2-3; 7 bases map to TRBD2. Germline trimming cut 1 base from V and 1 base from J; bases unmatched to any gene: 2. Germline lookup yields CDR1 SGHTA and CDR2 FQGNSA. The CDR3 is 15 amino acids.

The chain is built from TRBV20-1 and TRBJ1-5; 7 positions match TRBD1. The trim removed 5 bases at V and 2 bases at J, leaving 3 bases unmatched. The germline V gene has CDR1 DFQATT and CDR2 SNEGSKA (reference sequence). This CDR3 is 13 amino acids long. The CDR3 protein is CSADRVGNQPQHF. CDR3 DNA sequence: TGCAGTGCTGACAGGGTGGGCAATCAGCCCCAGCATTTT.

This clonotype appeared many times. The chain joins TRBV12-3 or TRBV12-4 to TRBJ1-1, with 9 bases identical to TRBD1. CDR3 length: 15 amino acids. Germline trimming cut 2 bases from V and 4 bases from J; bases unmatched to any gene: 5. The CDR3 protein is CASSLRTGVSTEAFF. In DNA, the CDR3 is TGTGCCAGCAGTTTAAGGACAGGGGTAAGCACTGAAGCTTTCTTT.

The rearrangement joins TRBV6-5 to TRBJ2-3; a possible D gene is TRBD2 (6 bases). Trimming took off 2 bases at V and 1 base at J, with 10 bases between the two ends. CDR1 and CDR2 (germline): MNHEY, SVGAGI. The CDR3 has 15 residues. CDR3 in amino acids: CASSYVAGRTDTQYF. The CDR3 bases are TGTGCCAGCAGTTACGTGGCGGGGCGCACAGATACGCAGTATTTT.

V is TRBV10-2 and J is TRBJ2-5; D perhaps matches TRBD2 (5 bases). Germline-derived CDR1 and CDR2 are WSHSY and SAAADI. The CDR3 sequence is 11 residues long. Trimming took off 2 bases at V and 10 bases at J, with 8 bases between the two ends. DNA of the CDR3: TGCGCCAGCAGTGAGATGGAGGACCAGTACTTC. Translation gives CASSEMEDQYF.

This clonotype appeared many times. The V gene is TRBV28, the J gene TRBJ1-6; unclear D gene. The germline gives CDR1 MDHEN, CDR2 SYDVKM. The ends were cut back, 5 bases at V and 7 bases at J, with 6 bases in the middle. CDR3 size: 12 residues. The CDR3 here is CASSPPNSPLHF. CDR3 bases: TGTGCCAGCAGTCCCCCAAATTCACCCCTCCACTTT.

This clonotype showed up just a few times. The chain links TRBV7-2 to TRBJ1-2, with no clear D. Per germline, CDR1 SGHTA and CDR2 FQGNSA. This CDR3 region has 16 residues. V shed 2 bases and J shed 1 base, with 14 bases lying between them. CDR3 sequence (DNA): TGTGCCAGCAGCTTATTCACGTCGACTGTTAACTATGGCTACACCTTC. Protein sequence: CASSLFTSTVNYGYTF.

This clonotype was detected many times. The chain is built from TRBV7-9 and TRBJ1-1, with 10 bases identical to TRBD1. This CDR3 is 17 amino acids long. CDR1 is SEHNR, CDR2 FQNEAQ, per germline (reference sequence). The trim removed 6 bases at V and 4 bases at J, leaving 14 bases unmatched. CDR3 sequence (DNA): TGTGCCAGCAGTCGCGTTGTCGGGACAGGGGCCATCACTGAAGCTTTCTTT. Translating it yields CASSRVVGTGAITEAFF.

The chain links TRBV7-2 to TRBJ1-6, with 7 bases fitting TRBD1. Per germline, CDR1 SGHTA and CDR2 FQGNSA. The ends lost 5 bases at V and 6 bases at J; junction bases unmatched: 7. This CDR3 is built from 15 residues. The CDR3 nucleotides are TGTGCCAGCAGCAAGACAGGGAATGGTAATTCACCCCTCCACTTT. Encoded protein: CASSKTGNGNSPLHF.

This clonotype was found many times. The genes are TRBV4-1 and TRBJ1-5, with unresolved D. CDR1 MGHRA and CDR2 YSYEKL come from the germline V gene. Trimming pared 1 base from V and 0 bases from J, leaving 10 bases between. This CDR3 has 16 amino acids. CDR3 sequence reads: CASSQGAAYSNQPQHF. DNA of the CDR3: TGCGCCAGCAGCCAAGGGGCAGCGTATAGCAATCAGCCCCAGCATTTT.

This clonotype was detected many times. The V call is TRBV10-1, the J call TRBJ2-3; D possibly matches TRBD1 or TRBD2 (5 bases each). V dropped 5 bases and J dropped 0 bases, with 12 bases sitting between them. This CDR3 has 15 amino acids. Germline V lookup: CDR1 WNHNN, CDR2 SYGVQD (reference sequence). The CDR3 DNA follows: TGCGCCAGCAGTACCCGGGACCCGAGCACAGATACGCAGTATTTT. Protein product: CASSTRDPSTDTQYF.

This clonotype was recorded at least ten times. The V call is TRBV24-1, the J call TRBJ2-1; possible D gene TRBD2, 5 bases. From germline, CDR1 is KGHDR and CDR2 SFDVKD. CDR3 size: 17 residues. V was pared by 2 bases and J by 6 bases, with 19 bases between. The DNA for the CDR3 is TGTGCCACCAGTGATTCCTACTCGCTAGCATCGTCCAATGAGCAGTTCTTC. This gives the protein CATSDSYSLASSNEQFF.

The sample holds many counts of this clonotype. The chain combines TRBV5-1 with TRBJ1-1; D uncertain. The V end was cut by 0 bases, the J end by 0 bases, with 9 bases between. Looked up from germline, CDR1 is SGHRS and CDR2 is YFSETQ. The CDR3 spans 15 residues. The CDR3 reads CASSLAGSLNTEAFF. The CDR3 nucleotides are TGCGCCAGCAGCTTGGCGGGCAGCCTGAACACTGAAGCTTTCTTT.

The J gene is TRBJ2-3, the V gene TRBV20-1, with 7 positions matching TRBD1. Trimming removed 5 bases from V and 0 bases from J; junction bases left unmatched: 5. In germline, CDR1 is DFQATT, CDR2 SNEGSKA (reference sequence). This CDR3 contains 14 residues. The CDR3 reads CSARGTASTDTQYF. The CDR3 DNA reads TGCAGTGCTCGAGGGACAGCTAGCACAGATACGCAGTATTTT.

This clonotype was observed at least ten times. The chain joins TRBV7-3 to TRBJ2-3; no reliable D call. The CDR3 is 13 amino acids. Germline V gene sequence: CDR1 SGHTA, CDR2 FQGTGA. V was trimmed by 0 bases and J by 6 bases, leaving 7 bases between them. The CDR3 reads CASSLTSYDTQYF. CDR3 DNA: TGTGCCAGCAGCTTAACGTCGTACGATACGCAGTATTTT.

The sample holds many counts of this clonotype. The genes are TRBV5-1 and TRBJ1-1; D ambiguous. There are 15 residues in the CDR3. CDR1 is SGHRS and CDR2 is YFSETQ in the germline V gene. Trimming removed 6 bases at V and 3 bases at J, with 18 bases between. Here the CDR3 reads CASTDNWPPDTEAFF. DNA for the CDR3: TGCGCCAGCACCGATAATTGGCCCCCGGACACTGAAGCTTTCTTT.

This clonotype was found many times. V is TRBV15 and J is TRBJ2-6; 10 bases agree with TRBD2. Germline V gene sequence: CDR1 LNHNV, CDR2 YYDKDF (reference sequence). The CDR3 is made up of 16 amino acids. With V trimmed by 8 bases and J by 0 bases, 4 bases remained unmatched. CDR3 in amino acids: CATDSGGISGANVLTF. The CDR3 bases are TGTGCCACCGATAGCGGGGGGATCTCTGGGGCCAACGTCCTGACTTTC.

This clonotype was seen at least ten times. The rearrangement uses TRBV20-1 and TRBJ2-1; 7 nucleotides agree with TRBD2. Germline-derived CDR1 and CDR2 are DFQATT and SNEGSKA (reference sequence). The CDR3 spans 15 residues. V lost 4 bases and J lost 6; bases outside the gene matches: 12. CDR3 residues: CSATRAGWVLNEQFF. The CDR3, as DNA: TGCAGTGCTACCAGAGCGGGGTGGGTCCTCAATGAGCAGTTCTTC.

This clonotype came up many times. The genes are TRBV27 and TRBJ2-3, with 8 bases that match TRBD1. Per the germline V gene, CDR1 is MNHEY and CDR2 is SMNVEV (reference sequence). Losses at the gene ends were 3 bases for V and 4 bases for J; bases not matched to a gene: 12. The CDR3 has 17 amino acids. The CDR3 spells CASSFGTGKGGADTQYF. In DNA form, the CDR3 reads TGTGCCAGCAGTTTTGGGACAGGAAAAGGGGGAGCAGATACGCAGTATTTT.

This clonotype was seen ten or more times. The chain couples TRBV20-1 to TRBJ2-2, with D hard to call. The CDR3 is made up of 14 amino acids. From germline, CDR1 is DFQATT and CDR2 SNEGSKA (reference sequence). V was clipped by 5 bases and J by 0 bases, with 10 bases between them. CDR3 sequence: CSASLSANTGELFF. The DNA of the CDR3 is TGCAGTGCTTCTCTTTCCGCGAACACCGGGGAGCTGTTTTTT.

The sample holds many counts of this clonotype. The gene calls are TRBV20-1 and TRBJ1-5, with 7 bases matching TRBD1. After removal of 5 bases from V and 2 bases from J, the junction contained 6 bases not matched to a gene. This CDR3 is 14 amino acids long. The germline V gene encodes CDR1 DFQATT and CDR2 SNEGSKA (reference sequence). The CDR3 DNA is TGCAGTGCTTTTAAAGACAGGGGCAATCAGCCCCAGCATTTT. As protein: CSAFKDRGNQPQHF.

This clonotype was counted many times. This chain joins TRBV7-9 and TRBJ1-1; TRBD1 might be the D (6 bases). This CDR3 spans 15 amino acids. Per germline, CDR1 SEHNR and CDR2 FQNEAQ (reference sequence). The ends were cut back, 0 bases at V and 11 bases at J, with 19 bases in the middle. This chain's CDR3 is CASSLASEGTKRAFF. CDR3 DNA: TGTGCCAGCAGCTTAGCGTCAGAAGGGACAAAGAGGGCTTTCTTT. Together with reference TRBV7-9 and TRBJ1-1, the CDR3 gives the full variable domain: DTGVSQNPRHKITKRGQNVTFRCDPISEHNRLYWYRQTLGQGPEFLTYFQNEAQLEKSRLLSDRFSAERPKGSFSTLEIQRTEQGDSAMYLCASSLASEGTKRAFFGQGTRLTVV.